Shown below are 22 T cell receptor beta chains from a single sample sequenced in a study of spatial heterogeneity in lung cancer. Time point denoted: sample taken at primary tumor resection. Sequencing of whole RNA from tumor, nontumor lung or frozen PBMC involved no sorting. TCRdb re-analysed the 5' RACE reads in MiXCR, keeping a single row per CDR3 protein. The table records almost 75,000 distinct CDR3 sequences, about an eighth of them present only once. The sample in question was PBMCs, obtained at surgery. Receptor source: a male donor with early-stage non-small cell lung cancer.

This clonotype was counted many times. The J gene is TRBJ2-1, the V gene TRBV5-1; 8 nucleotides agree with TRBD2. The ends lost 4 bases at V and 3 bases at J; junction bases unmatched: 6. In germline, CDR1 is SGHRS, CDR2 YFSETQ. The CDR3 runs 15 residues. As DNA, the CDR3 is TGCGCCAGCAGCCTAACTAGCGGATACTACAATGAGCAGTTCTTC. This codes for CASSLTSGYYNEQFF.

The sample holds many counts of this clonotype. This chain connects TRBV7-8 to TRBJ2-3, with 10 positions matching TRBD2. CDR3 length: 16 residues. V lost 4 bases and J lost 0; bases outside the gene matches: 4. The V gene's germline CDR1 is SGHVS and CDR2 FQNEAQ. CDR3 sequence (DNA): TGTGCCAGCAGCTCACTAGCGGGGTCTAGCACAGATACGCAGTATTTT. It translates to CASSSLAGSSTDTQYF.

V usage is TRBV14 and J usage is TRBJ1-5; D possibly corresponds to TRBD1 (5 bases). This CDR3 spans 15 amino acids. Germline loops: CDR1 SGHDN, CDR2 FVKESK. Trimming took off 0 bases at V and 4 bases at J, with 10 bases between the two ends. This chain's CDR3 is CASSQELGLNQPQHF. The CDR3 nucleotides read TGTGCCAGCAGCCAAGAGTTGGGACTGAATCAGCCCCAGCATTTT.

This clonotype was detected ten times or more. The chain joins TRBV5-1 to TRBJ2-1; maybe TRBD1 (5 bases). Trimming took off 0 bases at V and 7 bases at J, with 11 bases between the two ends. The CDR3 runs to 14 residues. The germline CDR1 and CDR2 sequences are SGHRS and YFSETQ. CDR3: CASSLVGHENEQFF. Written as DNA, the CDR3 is TGCGCCAGCAGCTTGGTCGGACATGAGAATGAGCAGTTCTTC.

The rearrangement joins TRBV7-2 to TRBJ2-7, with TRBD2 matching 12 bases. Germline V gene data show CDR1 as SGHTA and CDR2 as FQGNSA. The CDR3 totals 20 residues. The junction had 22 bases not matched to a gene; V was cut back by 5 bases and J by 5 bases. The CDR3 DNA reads TGTGCCAGCAGCCCGCGAACGACACCCCGACTAGCGGGAGAGTATCACGAGCAGTACTTC. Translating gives CASSPRTTPRLAGEYHEQYF.

The CDR3 DNA reads as TGTGCCAGCAGTACTCAGACAGGGCGCTACGAGCAGTACTTC. This translates into CASSTQTGRYEQYF. The chain joins TRBV6-5 to TRBJ2-7, with 7 bases that match TRBD1. Germline-derived CDR1 and CDR2 are MNHEY and SVGAGI. The CDR3 length is 14 residues. Losses at the gene ends were 5 bases for V and 3 bases for J; bases not matched to a gene: 7.

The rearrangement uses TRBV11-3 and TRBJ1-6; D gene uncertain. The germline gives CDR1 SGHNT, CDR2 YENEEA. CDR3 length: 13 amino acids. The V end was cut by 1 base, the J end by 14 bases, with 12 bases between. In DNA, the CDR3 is TGTGCCAGCAGCTTAGGGGAGGGCATCACCCTCCACTTT. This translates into CASSLGEGITLHF.

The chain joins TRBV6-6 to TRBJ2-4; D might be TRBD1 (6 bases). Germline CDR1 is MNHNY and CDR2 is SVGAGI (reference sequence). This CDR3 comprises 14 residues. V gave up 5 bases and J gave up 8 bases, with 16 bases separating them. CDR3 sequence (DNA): TGTGCCAGCAGTGATCTCCAGGGGAAGTACATTCAGTACTTC. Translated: CASSDLQGKYIQYF.

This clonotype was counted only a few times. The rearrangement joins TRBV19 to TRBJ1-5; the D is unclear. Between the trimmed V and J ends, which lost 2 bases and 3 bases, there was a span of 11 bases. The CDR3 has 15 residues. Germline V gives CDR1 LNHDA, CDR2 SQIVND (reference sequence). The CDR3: CASSIRGLNNQPQHF. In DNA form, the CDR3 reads TGTGCCAGTAGTATAAGAGGACTAAACAATCAGCCCCAGCATTTT.

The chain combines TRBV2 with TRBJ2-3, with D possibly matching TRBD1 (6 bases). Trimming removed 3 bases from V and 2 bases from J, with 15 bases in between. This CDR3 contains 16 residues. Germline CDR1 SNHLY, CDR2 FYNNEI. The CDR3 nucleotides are TGTGCCAGCAGTGATGACAGGAGTCATTCCACAGATACGCAGTATTTT. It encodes CASSDDRSHSTDTQYF. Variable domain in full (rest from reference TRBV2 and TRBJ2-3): EPEVTQTPSHQVTQMGQEVILRCVPISNHLYFYWYRQILGQKVEFLVSFYNNEISEKSEIFDDQFSVERPDGSNFTLKIRSTKLEDSAMYFCASSDDRSHSTDTQYFGPGTRLTVL.

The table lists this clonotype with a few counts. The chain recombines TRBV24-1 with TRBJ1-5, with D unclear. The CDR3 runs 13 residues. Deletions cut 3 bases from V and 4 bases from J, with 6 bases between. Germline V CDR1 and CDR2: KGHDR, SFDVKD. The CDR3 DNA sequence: TGTGCCACCAGTGATGGGAGAAATCAGCCCCAGCATTTT. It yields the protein CATSDGRNQPQHF.

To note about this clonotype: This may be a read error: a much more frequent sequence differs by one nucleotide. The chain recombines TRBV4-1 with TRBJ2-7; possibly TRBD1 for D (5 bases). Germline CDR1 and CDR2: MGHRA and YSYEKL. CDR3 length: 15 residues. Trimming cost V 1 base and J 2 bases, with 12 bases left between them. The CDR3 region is CASSQVQVSPYEQYF. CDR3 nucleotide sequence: TGCGCCAGCAGCCAAGTACAGGTCAGCCCCTACGAGCAGTACTTC.

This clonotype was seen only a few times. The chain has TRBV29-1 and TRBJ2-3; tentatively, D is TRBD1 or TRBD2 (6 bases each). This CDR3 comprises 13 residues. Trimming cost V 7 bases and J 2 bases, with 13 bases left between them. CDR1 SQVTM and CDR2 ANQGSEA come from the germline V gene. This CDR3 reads CSARGRVTDTQYF. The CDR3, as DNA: TGCAGCGCCCGGGGGCGGGTCACAGATACGCAGTATTTT.

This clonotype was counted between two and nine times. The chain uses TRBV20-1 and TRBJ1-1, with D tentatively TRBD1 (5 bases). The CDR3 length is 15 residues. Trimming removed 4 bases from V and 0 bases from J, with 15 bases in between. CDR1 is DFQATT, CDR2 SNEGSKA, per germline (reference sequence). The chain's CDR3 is CSAKKGPWMNTEAFF. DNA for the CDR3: TGCAGTGCTAAGAAGGGGCCCTGGATGAACACTGAAGCTTTCTTT.

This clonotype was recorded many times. CDR3 region: CASSPTSPPPYEQYF. The CDR3 nucleotides read TGTGCCAGCAGCCCTACTAGCCCTCCACCCTACGAGCAGTACTTC. This rearrangement joins TRBV7-6 to TRBJ2-7; a possible D gene is TRBD2 (6 bases). Trimming removed 5 bases from V and 2 bases from J, with 16 bases in between. CDR1 and CDR2 from the germline V gene are SGHVS and FNYEAQ. CDR3 length equals 15 residues.

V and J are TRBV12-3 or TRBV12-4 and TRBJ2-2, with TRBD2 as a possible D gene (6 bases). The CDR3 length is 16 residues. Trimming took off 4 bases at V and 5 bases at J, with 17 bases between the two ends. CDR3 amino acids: CASSSPGLGGTGELFF. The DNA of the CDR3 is TGTGCCAGCAGTTCCCCCGGCCTCGGAGGGACCGGGGAGCTGTTTTTT.

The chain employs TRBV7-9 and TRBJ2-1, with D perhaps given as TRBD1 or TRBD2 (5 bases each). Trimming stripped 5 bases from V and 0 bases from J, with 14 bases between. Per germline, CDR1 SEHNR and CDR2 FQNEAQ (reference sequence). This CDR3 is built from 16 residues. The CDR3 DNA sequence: TGTGCCAGCAGCCTCGGGACCTGGAGCTCCTACAATGAGCAGTTCTTC. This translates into CASSLGTWSSYNEQFF.

CDR3 sequence reads: CASLAGPTDTQYF. Written as DNA, the CDR3 is TGTGCCAGCCTTGCGGGACCCACAGATACGCAGTATTTT. This sequence joins TRBV6-6 and TRBJ2-3; TRBD2 might be the D (6 bases). The germline V gene encodes CDR1 MNHNY and CDR2 SVGAGI (reference sequence). The CDR3 loop spans 13 amino acids. Deletions cut 8 bases from V and 2 bases from J, with 11 bases between.

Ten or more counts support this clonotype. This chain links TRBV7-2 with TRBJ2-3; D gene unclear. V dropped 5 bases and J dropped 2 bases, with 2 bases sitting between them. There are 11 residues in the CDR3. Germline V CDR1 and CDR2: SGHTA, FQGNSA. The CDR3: CASSPTDTQYF. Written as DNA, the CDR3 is TGTGCCAGCAGCCCCACAGATACGCAGTATTTT.

CDR3: CASSWTGEGNQPQHF. The CDR3 coding sequence is TGTGCCAGCAGCTGGACAGGGGAGGGCAATCAGCCCCAGCATTTT. This chain connects TRBV5-5 to TRBJ1-5; TRBD1 agrees at 9 bases. With V trimmed by 3 bases and J by 2 bases, 3 bases remained unmatched. CDR3 length: 15 amino acids. CDR1 and CDR2 (germline): SGHKS, YYEKEE (reference sequence). Combining the CDR3 with reference TRBV5-5 and TRBJ1-5 gives the whole variable domain DAGVTQSPTHLIKTRGQQVTLRCSPISGHKSVSWYQQVLGQGPQFIFQYYEKEERGRGNFPDRFSARQFPNYSSELNVNALLLGDSALYLCASSWTGEGNQPQHFGDGTRLSIL.

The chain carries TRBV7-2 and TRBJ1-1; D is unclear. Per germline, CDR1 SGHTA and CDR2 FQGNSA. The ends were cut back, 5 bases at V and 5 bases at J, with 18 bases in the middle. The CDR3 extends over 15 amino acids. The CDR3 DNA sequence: TGTGCCAGCAGCCCGGACCCTCTGAAGGAAACTGAAGCTTTCTTT. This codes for CASSPDPLKETEAFF.

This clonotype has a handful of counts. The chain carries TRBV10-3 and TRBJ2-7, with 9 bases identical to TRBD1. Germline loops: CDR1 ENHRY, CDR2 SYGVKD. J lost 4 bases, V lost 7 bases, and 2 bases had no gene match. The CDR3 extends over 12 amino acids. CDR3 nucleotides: TGTGCCATCACAGACAGGGGGTACGAGCAGTACTTC. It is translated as CAITDRGYEQYF.